The sequence of this T cell receptor beta chain was determined in a study of T cells in Graves' hyperthyroidism and ophthalmopathy. Study-level findings and limits: Most thyroid-expanded clonotypes above 0.001 were also found in blood. Median prediction lead before ophthalmopathy onset was six to eight months with the model.

This clonotype has a count of ten or more. The antigen is unknown. From approximately 9.1 ml of fresh peripheral blood, PBMCs were isolated. Trimming removed 7 bases from V and 3 bases from J, with 7 bases in between. The length of the CDR3 is 11 residues. The TCR beta CDR3 regions underwent amplification using RNA transcripts as the source. An initial round of RT-PCR targeting the TCR CDR3 relied on the HTBI primer set. TCRdb reanalysed the multiplex PCR reads using MiXCR and keeps one entry per CDR3 protein. The repertoire holds under 250,000 distinct CDR3 sequences, with about 24% as singletons. V is TRBV12-3 or TRBV12-4 and J is TRBJ2-7; the D gene could be TRBD1 or TRBD2 (5 bases each). Sequences were obtained from blood. This clonotype was sampled from a woman between 40 and 55 years old with Graves' ophthalmopathy. The CDR3 loop reads CASMGDYEQYF. DNA for the CDR3: TGTGCCAGCATGGGGGACTACGAGCAGTACTTC.